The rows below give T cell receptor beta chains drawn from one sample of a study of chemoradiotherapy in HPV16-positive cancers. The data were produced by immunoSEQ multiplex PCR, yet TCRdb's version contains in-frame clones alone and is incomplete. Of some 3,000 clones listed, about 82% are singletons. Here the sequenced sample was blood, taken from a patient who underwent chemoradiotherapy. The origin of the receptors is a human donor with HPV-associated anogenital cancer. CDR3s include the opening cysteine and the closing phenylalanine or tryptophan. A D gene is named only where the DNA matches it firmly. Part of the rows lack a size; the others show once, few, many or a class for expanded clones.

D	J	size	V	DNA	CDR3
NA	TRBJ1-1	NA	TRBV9	TGTGCCAGCAGCGTAGGCTCCCTTGGGAACACTGAAGCTTTCTTT	CASSVGSLGNTEAFF
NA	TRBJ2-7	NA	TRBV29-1	TGCAGCGTTGAGTATGGATACGAGCAGTACTTC	CSVEYGYEQYF
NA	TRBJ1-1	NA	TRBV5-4	TGTGCCAGCAGCTTTGATACCACTGAAGCTTTCTTT	CASSFDTTEAFF
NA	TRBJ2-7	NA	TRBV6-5	TGTGCCAGCATTCCGACAGTAGGCGCCTACGAGCAGTACTTC	CASIPTVGAYEQYF
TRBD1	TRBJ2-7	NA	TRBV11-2	TGTGCCAGCAGCTTAGATATGACAGGGTACTCCTACGAGCAGTACTTC	CASSLDMTGYSYEQYF
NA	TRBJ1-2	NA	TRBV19	TGTGCCAGTAATAATCATAAGGGTAACTATGGCTACACCTTC	CASNNHKGNYGYTF
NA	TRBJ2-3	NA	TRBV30	TGTGCCTGGAGCAAACCTCCGGGACGCCCATCTAGCACAGATACGCAGTATTTT	CAWSKPPGRPSSTDTQYF
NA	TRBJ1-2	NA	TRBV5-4	TGTGCCAGCAGCTTGGATGGCTATGGCTACACCTTC	CASSLDGYGYTF
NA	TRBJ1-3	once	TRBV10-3	TGTGCCATCAGCGCGGGGGGCGGCAGTCGCTCTGGAAACACCATATATTTT	CAISAGGGSRSGNTIYF
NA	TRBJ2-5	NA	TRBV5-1	TGCGCCAGCGAAAGGTCAGGGGACCGACAAGAGACCCAGTACTTC	CASERSGDRQETQYF
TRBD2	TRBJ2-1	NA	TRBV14	TGTGCCAGCAGCCAGTCTAGCGGGGGCAATGAGCAGTTCTTC	CASSQSSGGNEQFF
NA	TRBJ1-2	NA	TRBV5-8	TGTGCCAGCAGCTGGGACAAATATGGCTACACCTTC	CASSWDKYGYTF
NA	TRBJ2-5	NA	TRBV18	TGTGCCAGCTCACCAATGGTCCAAGAGACCCAGTACTTC	CASSPMVQETQYF
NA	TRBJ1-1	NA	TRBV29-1	TGCAGCGTTTACAGGACGGCTAGGACTGAAGCTTTCTTT	CSVYRTARTEAFF
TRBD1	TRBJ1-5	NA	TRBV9	TGTGCCAGCAGCGGGCAGGGGGCCAGCAATCAGCCCCAGCATTTT	CASSGQGASNQPQHF
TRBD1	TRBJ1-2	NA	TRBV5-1	TGCGCCAGCAGCTCAATGCCGGGACAGGGGTCGCGTGGCTACACCTTC	CASSSMPGQGSRGYTF
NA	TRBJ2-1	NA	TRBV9	TGTGCCAGCAGCGGCCAGGGAACCTACAATGAGCAGTTCTTC	CASSGQGTYNEQFF
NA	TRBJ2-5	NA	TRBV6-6	TGTGCCAGCAGTTACCCCCAGAACCAAGAGACCCAGTACTTC	CASSYPQNQETQYF
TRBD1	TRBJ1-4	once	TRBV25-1	TGTGCCAGCAGTGACGGACAGGGAGAAAAACTGTTTTTT	CASSDGQGEKLFF
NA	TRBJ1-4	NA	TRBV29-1	TGCAGCGTTAAAAAGGGGGAAAAACTGTTTTTT	CSVKKGEKLFF
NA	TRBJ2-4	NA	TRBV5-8	TGTGCCAGCAGCCCGACATGGGCAGGGGACTTCCGAAACATTCAGTACTTC	CASSPTWAGDFRNIQYF
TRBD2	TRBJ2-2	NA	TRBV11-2	TGTGCCAGCAGCATTGTGGGGGGGACCGGGGAGCTGTTTTTT	CASSIVGGTGELFF
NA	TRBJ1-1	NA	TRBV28	TGTGCCAGCAGTCTCCCGGGGACGGGGGAAGCTTTCTTT	CASSLPGTGEAFF
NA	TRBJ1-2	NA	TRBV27	TGTGCCAGCAGTTTCGCTGGACAGAACTATGGCTACACCTTC	CASSFAGQNYGYTF
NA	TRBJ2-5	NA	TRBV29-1	TGCAGCGTTACAGGAGGGAACTCGCGGTCCGGGGAGACCCAGTACTTC	CSVTGGNSRSGETQYF
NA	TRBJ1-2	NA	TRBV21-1	TGTGCCAGCCCGGGTACGGGGGGAGGCTCTCCCAGTAACTATGGCTACACCTTC	CASPGTGGGSPSNYGYTF
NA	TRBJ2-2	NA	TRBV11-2	TGTGCCAGCAGCTCCCCGGTCTTGTGGGAGCGGGACACCGGGGGGCTGTTTTTT	CASSSPVLWERDTGGLFF
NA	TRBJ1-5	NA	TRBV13	TGTGCCAGCAGCTCGTCCGTGGGTTTGAGCAATCAGCCCCAGCATTTT	CASSSSVGLSNQPQHF
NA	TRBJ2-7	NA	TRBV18	TGTGCCAGCGGAGAATCAGGGGACAACGAGCAGTACTTC	CASGESGDNEQYF
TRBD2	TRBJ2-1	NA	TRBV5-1	TGCGCCAGCAGCTTGGGACTGGGCGGGGGAAACAATGAGCAGTTCTTC	CASSLGLGGGNNEQFF
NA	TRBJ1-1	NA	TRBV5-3	TGTGCCAGCAGCTTAGCGGAGAACACTGAAGCTTTCTTT	CASSLAENTEAFF
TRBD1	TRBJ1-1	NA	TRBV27	TGTGCCAGCAACTCGGCAGGGGGAGGGGAAGCTTTCTTT	CASNSAGGGEAFF
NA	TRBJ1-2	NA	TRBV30	TGTGCCTGGAGTGAGGAGGGGAAATATGGCTACACCTTC	CAWSEEGKYGYTF
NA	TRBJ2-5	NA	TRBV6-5	TGTGCCAGCAGTCCGACGCAGGGAATAGGAGAGACCCAGTACTTC	CASSPTQGIGETQYF
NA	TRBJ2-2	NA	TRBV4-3	TGCGCCAGCAGCCAAGACAGGGGGGGCACCGGGGAGCTGTTTTTT	CASSQDRGGTGELFF
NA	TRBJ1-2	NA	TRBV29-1	TGCAGCGTTGATAGAGAGGGGATCTATGGCTACACCTTC	CSVDREGIYGYTF
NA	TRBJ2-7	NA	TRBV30	TGTGCCTGGAGTGAGGTGGGAATAGACTACGAGCAGTACTTC	CAWSEVGIDYEQYF
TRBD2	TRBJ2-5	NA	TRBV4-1	TGCGCCAGCAGCCACACCCGGACTAGCGGGAGGGAGACCCAGTACTTC	CASSHTRTSGRETQYF
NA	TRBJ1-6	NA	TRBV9	TGTGCCAGCAGCGTATCCGAAATGAATTCACCCCTCCACTTT	CASSVSEMNSPLHF
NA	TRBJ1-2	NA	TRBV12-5	TGTGCTAGTGCCCCAACAGGGAACAATGGCTACACCTTC	CASAPTGNNGYTF
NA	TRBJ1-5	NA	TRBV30	TGTGCCTGGAGTCTCGGACAACCAGAACAGCCCCAGCATTTT	CAWSLGQPEQPQHF
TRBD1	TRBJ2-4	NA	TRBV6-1	TGTGCCAGCAGCCCCGGGACAGGGACCGGGAACATTCAGTACTTC	CASSPGTGTGNIQYF
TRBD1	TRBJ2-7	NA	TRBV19	TGTGCCAGCAAAGGGACAGGGGCAGGGGAGCAGTACTTC	CASKGTGAGEQYF
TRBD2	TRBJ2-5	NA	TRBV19	TGTGCCAGTAGTACCGCGGGAGGCGGGGAGACCCAGTACTTC	CASSTAGGGETQYF
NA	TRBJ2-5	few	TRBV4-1	TGCGCCAGCAGCCCTAATGCGGGGCACGAGACCCAGTACTTC	CASSPNAGHETQYF
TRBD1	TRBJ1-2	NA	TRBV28	TGTGCCAGCAGTTCCGGCCAGGGGGCCGGTGGCTACACCTTC	CASSSGQGAGGYTF
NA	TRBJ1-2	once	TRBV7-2	TGTGCCAGCAGCTTAGAAAGACGGTCCTATGGCTACACCTTC	CASSLERRSYGYTF
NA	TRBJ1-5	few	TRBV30	TGTGCCTGGAGTGTATCTGGTAGCAATCAGCCCCAGCATTTT	CAWSVSGSNQPQHF
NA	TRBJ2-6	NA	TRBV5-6	TGTGCCAGCAGCTTAGGGGTTGGAGGGGCCAACGTCCTGACTTTC	CASSLGVGGANVLTF
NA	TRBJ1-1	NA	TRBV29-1	TGCAGCGTTGGACGGCAGGGAATGGAAGCTTTCTTT	CSVGRQGMEAFF
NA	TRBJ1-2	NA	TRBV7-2	TGTGCCAGCAGCTTGACAGCAAACTATGGCTACACCTTC	CASSLTANYGYTF
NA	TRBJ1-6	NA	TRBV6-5	TGTGCCAGCAGTTACTCGACCGACTCACCCCTCCACTTT	CASSYSTDSPLHF
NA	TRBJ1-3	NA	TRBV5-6	TGTGCCAGCAGCTTATTTGATCCCCGCTCTGGAAACACCATATATTTT	CASSLFDPRSGNTIYF
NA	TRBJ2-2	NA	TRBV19	TGTGCCAGTAGTATAGAAAGGTTGTCCGGGGAGCTGTTTTTT	CASSIERLSGELFF
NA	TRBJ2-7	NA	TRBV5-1	TGCGCCAGCAGCTTGATAGGGGGGTCACGGAATCACGAGCAGTACTTC	CASSLIGGSRNHEQYF
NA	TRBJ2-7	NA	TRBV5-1	TGCGCCAGCAGCCTAGGTCTCTCGAGAGGCGAGCAGTACTTC	CASSLGLSRGEQYF
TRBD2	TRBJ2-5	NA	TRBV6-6	TGTGCCAGCAGTAACTATTTAGCGGGGGGACAAGAGACCCAGTACTTC	CASSNYLAGGQETQYF
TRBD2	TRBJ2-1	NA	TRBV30	TGTGCCTGCCCCTCGGGACTAGCGGGAGCAAGTGAGCAGTTCTTC	CACPSGLAGASEQFF
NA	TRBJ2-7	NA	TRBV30	TGTGCCTGGAGGGGGGCCTACGAGCAGTACTTC	CAWRGAYEQYF